The 24 T cell receptor beta chains presented below share a single source sample, sequenced in a study of T-cell memory formation after mild COVID-19. TCRdb reanalysed the 5' RACE reads using MiXCR and keeps one entry per CDR3 protein. Found here are tens of thousands of distinct CDR3 sequences, 25% of them singletons; the top ten hold about 40%. The sequencing input was PBMCs or a T cell subset sorted from them (not recorded which). These receptors all come from a man between 18 and 29 years old who had mild COVID-19 (a few samples of this study predate the infection). Cell type and time point are not known.

The V gene is TRBV7-6, the J gene TRBJ2-7; D unresolved. The CDR3 has 13 residues. Looked up from germline, CDR1 is SGHVS and CDR2 is FNYEAQ. V dropped 0 bases and J dropped 5 bases, with 8 bases sitting between them. The CDR3 is CASSLAVKDEQYV. CDR3 coding DNA: TGTGCCAGCAGCTTAGCCGTGAAGGACGAGCAGTACGTC.

This clonotype was counted many times. The CDR3 spells CASSLTGSHTDTQYF. The CDR3, as DNA: TGTGCCAGCAGCTTAACGGGTAGCCACACAGATACGCAGTATTTT. The chain has TRBV7-3 and TRBJ2-3; D remains unclear. Per the germline V gene, CDR1 is SGHTA and CDR2 is FQGTGA. V was trimmed by 0 bases and J by 2 bases, leaving 9 bases between them. This CDR3 has 15 amino acids. Drawing the rest from reference TRBV7-3 and TRBJ2-3, the complete variable domain is GAGVSQTPSNKVTEKGKYVELRCDPISGHTALYWYRQSLGQGPEFLIYFQGTGAADDSGLPNDRFFAVRPEGSVSTLKIQRTERGDSAVYLCASSLTGSHTDTQYFGPGTRLTVL.

The V gene is TRBV6-6, the J gene TRBJ1-1, with 8 bases identical to TRBD1. Trimming at V came to 2 bases and at J to 8 bases, leaving 7 bases not matched to a gene. This CDR3 spans 14 amino acids. Germline V gene data show CDR1 as MNHNY and CDR2 as SVGAGI (reference sequence). The CDR3 nucleotides are TGTGCCAGCAGTTACCGAGACAGGGGAGACGAAGCTTTCTTT. It is translated as CASSYRDRGDEAFF.

The rearrangement links TRBV4-1 to TRBJ2-2, with unresolved D. Deletions cut 1 base from V and 6 bases from J, with 9 bases between. This CDR3 has 14 amino acids. The V gene's germline CDR1 is MGHRA and CDR2 YSYEKL. The CDR3 here is CASSQVRGPGELFF. In DNA form, the CDR3 reads TGCGCCAGCAGCCAAGTCCGTGGACCCGGGGAGCTGTTTTTT.

This chain links TRBV9 with TRBJ2-3; 9 bases match TRBD2. Germline CDR1 is SGDLS and CDR2 is YYNGEE. Trimming took 4 bases from V and 2 from J; bases not matched to a gene: 8. The CDR3 is 16 amino acids. The CDR3 spells CASSPPLAGITDTQYF. CDR3 DNA sequence: TGTGCCAGCAGCCCGCCTCTAGCGGGGATCACAGATACGCAGTATTTT.

This clonotype was detected only a few times. The V and J genes are TRBV6-5 and TRBJ1-2; unclear D gene. Germline V gene sequence: CDR1 MNHEY, CDR2 SVGAGI. V was trimmed by 7 bases and J by 0 bases, leaving 15 bases between them. The CDR3 has 15 residues. The CDR3 protein is CASTLSGKSNYGYTF. In DNA form, the CDR3 reads TGTGCCAGCACCCTCTCGGGGAAATCTAACTATGGCTACACCTTC.

The V gene is TRBV6-2 or TRBV6-3, the J gene TRBJ2-7; D is uncertain. Germline V gene lookup returns CDR1 MNHEY and CDR2 SVGEGT. This CDR3 region has 14 residues. Trimming stripped 6 bases from V and 5 bases from J, with 17 bases between. Here the CDR3 DNA reads TGTGCCAGCAGCTCCGCCCAGGAGAAGGACGAGCAGTACTTC. Translated: CASSSAQEKDEQYF.

The J gene is TRBJ2-7, the V gene TRBV20-1; the D is unclear. The CDR3 consists of 13 residues. The V gene's germline CDR1 is DFQATT and CDR2 SNEGSKA (reference sequence). V lost 0 bases to trimming and J lost 4 bases, with 10 bases between them. The CDR3 here is CSARDGLRYEQYF. Written as DNA, the CDR3 is TGCAGTGCTAGAGACGGTCTGAGGTACGAGCAGTACTTC.

This clonotype was counted only a few times. V usage is TRBV2 and J usage is TRBJ2-1; D not resolved. Trimming took 5 bases from V and 2 from J, leaving 13 bases between them. The CDR3 runs to 15 residues. CDR1 is SNHLY, CDR2 FYNNEI, per germline. The CDR3 sequence is CASSRALLPYNEQFF. The CDR3 nucleotides are TGTGCCAGCAGTAGGGCCTTACTGCCCTACAATGAGCAGTTCTTC. Together with reference TRBV2 and TRBJ2-1, the CDR3 gives the full variable domain: EPEVTQTPSHQVTQMGQEVILRCVPISNHLYFYWYRQILGQKVEFLVSFYNNEISEKSEIFDDQFSVERPDGSNFTLKIRSTKLEDSAMYFCASSRALLPYNEQFFGPGTRLTVL.

The chain is built from TRBV20-1 and TRBJ2-3; D may be TRBD1 (6 bases). The CDR3 sequence is 13 residues long. From germline, CDR1 is DFQATT and CDR2 SNEGSKA (reference sequence). V gave up 3 bases and J gave up 7 bases, with 14 bases separating them. The CDR3 protein is CSARSLGQNTQYF. In DNA form, the CDR3 reads TGCAGTGCTAGGTCACTGGGACAAAATACGCAGTATTTT.

This clonotype was seen only a few times. The J gene is TRBJ2-2, the V gene TRBV29-1; no reliable D call. Looked up from germline, CDR1 is SQVTM and CDR2 is ANQGSEA. The V end was cut by 5 bases, the J end by 1 base, with 11 bases between. The CDR3 has 14 amino acids. The CDR3 loop is CSVSSRQNTGELFF. CDR3 bases: TGCAGCGTTTCTAGTAGACAGAACACCGGGGAGCTGTTTTTT.

The gene calls are TRBV3-1 and TRBJ1-1, with a tentative D call TRBD1 (5 bases). CDR1 LGHDT and CDR2 YNNKEL come from the germline V gene (reference sequence). Trimming left V 3 bases short and J 7 bases short, with 12 bases between. This CDR3 region has 13 residues. CDR3 DNA: TGTGCCAGCAGCCAGGCGGGGGGATTTGAAGCTTTCTTT. Protein product: CASSQAGGFEAFF.

The chain recombines TRBV20-1 with TRBJ1-5; D unclear. V lost 5 bases and J lost 7, with 9 bases in between. Looked up from germline, CDR1 is DFQATT and CDR2 is SNEGSKA (reference sequence). The CDR3 has 11 amino acids. The CDR3: CSAEGVQPQHF. The CDR3 DNA follows: TGCAGTGCTGAGGGCGTGCAGCCCCAGCATTTT.

The chain recombines TRBV19 with TRBJ2-5, with 8 nucleotides matching TRBD1. Trimming cost V 3 bases and J 3 bases; bases outside gene matches: 3. CDR1 LNHDA and CDR2 SQIVND come from the germline V gene (reference sequence). This CDR3 region has 14 residues. The CDR3 protein is CASSILQGEETQYF. Here the CDR3 DNA reads TGTGCCAGTAGTATCCTACAGGGGGAAGAGACCCAGTACTTC.

The genes are TRBV7-6 and TRBJ1-1; 7 bases agree with TRBD1. V dropped 8 bases and J dropped 1; count of bases not matched to a gene: 7. Germline-derived CDR1 and CDR2 are SGHVS and FNYEAQ. This CDR3 has 14 residues. CDR3 coding DNA: TGTGCCAGCTCCCAAGCAGGGGGGAACACTGAAGCTTTCTTT. This translates into CASSQAGGNTEAFF. Using reference TRBV7-6 and TRBJ1-1 for the parts outside the CDR3, the full variable domain is GAGVSQSPRYKVTKRGQDVALRCDPISGHVSLYWYRQALGQGPEFLTYFNYEAQQDKSGLPNDRFSAERPEGSISTLTIQRTEQRDSAMYRCASSQAGGNTEAFFGQGTRLTVV.

The chain is built from TRBV12-3 or TRBV12-4 and TRBJ2-5; perhaps TRBD2 as D (6 bases). Trimming removed 8 bases at V and 5 bases at J, with 9 bases between. The CDR3 is made up of 11 amino acids. CDR3 DNA: TGTGCCAGCGGGGGGTTTGAGACCCAGTACTTC. Its translation is CASGGFETQYF.

The V gene is TRBV5-6, the J gene TRBJ2-1, with 13 bases matching TRBD2. The CDR3 sequence is 19 residues long. Unmatched junction bases numbered 8, after V lost 1 base and J lost 1 base. Germline CDR1 is SGHDT and CDR2 is YYEEEE. The CDR3 DNA is TGTGCCAGCAGCTTGCCCTGGACTAGCGGGGGCCCATCCTACAATGAGCAGTTCTTC. It encodes CASSLPWTSGGPSYNEQFF.

This clonotype was observed a few times. V usage is TRBV4-2 and J usage is TRBJ2-3; D gene ambiguous. V gave up 4 bases and J gave up 0 bases, with 8 bases separating them. Germline-derived CDR1 and CDR2 are LGHNA and YNFKEQ. The CDR3 is 14 residues long. The CDR3 loop reads CASSPPLSTDTQYF. The CDR3 bases are TGTGCCAGCAGCCCCCCCCTAAGCACAGATACGCAGTATTTT.

This rearrangement joins TRBV20-1 to TRBJ2-5, with TRBD2 matching over 9 bases. Germline V gene lookup returns CDR1 DFQATT and CDR2 SNEGSKA (reference sequence). J lost 0 bases, V lost 3 bases, and 17 bases had no gene match. The CDR3 length is 19 residues. The CDR3: CSASPPLVERGEYQETQYF. CDR3 nucleotides: TGCAGTGCTAGTCCCCCCCTTGTTGAGCGGGGGGAGTACCAAGAGACCCAGTACTTC.

This clonotype was picked up a small number of times. The chain is built from TRBV5-1 and TRBJ1-1, with no clear D. CDR1 and CDR2 from the germline V gene are SGHRS and YFSETQ. This CDR3 contains 14 residues. Trimming pared 0 bases from V and 1 base from J, leaving 7 bases between. For the CDR3, the DNA is TGCGCCAGCAGCTTGGCGGGTCCGAACACTGAAGCTTTCTTT. Translated: CASSLAGPNTEAFF.

The chain joins TRBV4-1 to TRBJ2-3; D remains ambiguous. The germline V and J ends were trimmed by 5 bases and 1 base, with 4 bases remaining between them. The CDR3 is 12 amino acids. The germline V gene encodes CDR1 MGHRA and CDR2 YSYEKL. The CDR3 here is CASSAGTDTQYF. The CDR3 bases are TGCGCCAGCAGCGCAGGCACAGATACGCAGTATTTT.

The chain joins TRBV12-3 or TRBV12-4 to TRBJ2-1; 9 bases line up with TRBD1. This CDR3 has 15 amino acids. The V gene end was trimmed by 5 bases and the J gene end by 6 bases; junction bases not matched to a gene: 8. The CDR3 DNA sequence: TGTGCCAGCAGTCCAACCGGGACAGGGAGCAATGAGCAGTTCTTC. Its translation is CASSPTGTGSNEQFF.

This clonotype appeared many times. V usage is TRBV20-1 and J usage is TRBJ2-2; 11 nucleotides agree with TRBD2. Germline V CDR1 and CDR2: DFQATT, SNEGSKA (reference sequence). The CDR3 is 16 amino acids. V was clipped by 0 bases and J by 3 bases; unmatched bases: 3. CDR3 bases: TGCAGTGCTAGAGATCCTAGCGGGGGGCACACCGGGGAGCTGTTTTTT. Its translation: CSARDPSGGHTGELFF.

The rearrangement joins TRBV6-2 or TRBV6-3 to TRBJ2-7, with TRBD1 as a possible D gene (7 bases). CDR3 length: 14 residues. The V and J ends lost 5 bases and 0 bases respectively, with 11 bases between them. CDR1 MNHEY and CDR2 SVGEGT come from the germline V gene. The CDR3 nucleotides read TGTGCCAGCAGTGGGGGGACAGACTCCTACGAGCAGTACTTC. This codes for CASSGGTDSYEQYF.